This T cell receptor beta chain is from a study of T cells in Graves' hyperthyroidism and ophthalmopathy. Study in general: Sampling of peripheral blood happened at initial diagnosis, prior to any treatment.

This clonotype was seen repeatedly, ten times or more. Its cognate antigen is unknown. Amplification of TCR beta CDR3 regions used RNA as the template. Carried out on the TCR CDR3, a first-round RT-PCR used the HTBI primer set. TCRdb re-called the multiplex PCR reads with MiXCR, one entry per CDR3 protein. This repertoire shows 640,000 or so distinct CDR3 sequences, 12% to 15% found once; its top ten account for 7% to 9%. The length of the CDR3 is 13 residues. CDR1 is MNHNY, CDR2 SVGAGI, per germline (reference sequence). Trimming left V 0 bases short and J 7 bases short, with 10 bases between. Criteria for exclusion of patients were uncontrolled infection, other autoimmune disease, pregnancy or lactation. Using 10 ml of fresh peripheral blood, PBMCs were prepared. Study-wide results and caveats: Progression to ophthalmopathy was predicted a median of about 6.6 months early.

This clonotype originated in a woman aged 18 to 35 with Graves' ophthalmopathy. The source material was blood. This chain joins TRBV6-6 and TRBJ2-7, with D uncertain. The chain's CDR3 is CASSYSNDGEQYF. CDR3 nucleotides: TGTGCCAGCAGTTACTCGAACGACGGGGAGCAGTACTTC.